One sample yielded the 28 T cell receptor beta chains listed below, sequenced in a study of PD-L1 blockade in urothelial cancer. Only in-frame clones appear in the TCRdb table, and some are missing; sequencing was by immunoSEQ multiplex PCR. The repertoire holds 70,000 or so clones, with under 90% as singletons. Sequencing was performed on PBMCs, taken around atezolizumab (anti-PD-L1) treatment. The receptor source for this set is a man between 65 and 85 years old with urothelial cancer.

J is TRBJ2-2 and V is TRBV27; 12 positions match TRBD1. Germline CDR1 reads MNHEY; CDR2 reads SMNVEV (reference sequence). The V segment lost 6 bases and the J segment 5 bases; nucleotides outside the gene matches: 7. CDR3 length: 16 residues. The CDR3 loop reads CASSLGTGGWTGELFF. The CDR3 DNA follows: TGTGCCAGCAGCCTCGGGACAGGGGGCTGGACCGGGGAGCTGTTTTTT.

V is TRBV7-3 and J is TRBJ2-7; D is unclear. The CDR3 is 14 amino acids. Trimming removed 5 bases at V and 4 bases at J, with 15 bases between. Germline V lookup: CDR1 SGHTA, CDR2 FQGTGA. The CDR3 region is CASSETMPSYEQYF. CDR3 bases: TGTGCCAGCAGCGAGACAATGCCATCATACGAGCAGTACTTC.

Details on this clone: Other DNA sequences of this sample code for an identical CDR3. This chain connects TRBV5-4 to TRBJ2-7; TRBD2 is a possible D gene (5 bases). CDR1 and CDR2 from the germline V gene are SGHNT and YYREEE (reference sequence). This CDR3 contains 12 residues. V was cut by 1 base and J by 4 bases, with 6 bases left in between. The CDR3 spells CASSLRGYEQYF. The CDR3 coding sequence is TGTGCCAGCAGCTTGCGAGGGTACGAGCAGTACTTC.

This clone was seen once. The chain has TRBV28 and TRBJ1-4; no clear D gene. CDR3 length: 12 residues. Germline CDR1 is MDHEN and CDR2 is SYDVKM. Trimming cost V 1 base and J 11 bases, with 8 bases left between them. CDR3 protein: CASSLFPGKLFF. In DNA form, the CDR3 reads TGTGCCAGCAGTTTATTTCCGGGTAAACTGTTTTTT.

The chain combines TRBV7-2 with TRBJ2-1; D possibly corresponds to TRBD2 (6 bases). Trimming stripped 4 bases from V and 5 bases from J, with 15 bases between. CDR1 is SGHTA, CDR2 FQGNSA, per germline. The CDR3 sequence is 15 residues long. The CDR3 DNA sequence: TGTGCCAGCAGCTCCATGACTAGTATTCACAATGAGCAGTTCTTC. Translating it yields CASSSMTSIHNEQFF.

The chain employs TRBV7-3 and TRBJ2-1, with 8 positions matching TRBD2. V lost 0 bases, J lost 4 bases, and 5 bases stayed unmatched. The length of the CDR3 is 16 residues. Germline loops: CDR1 SGHTA, CDR2 FQGTGA. The CDR3 DNA reads TGTGCCAGCAGCTTAACGCCCGGGGGGGAATACAATGAGCAGTTCTTC. Protein product: CASSLTPGGEYNEQFF.

This chain connects TRBV7-8 to TRBJ2-7; 8 nucleotides line up with TRBD1. Germline V lookup: CDR1 SGHVS, CDR2 FQNEAQ. This CDR3 contains 17 residues. V lost 0 bases to trimming and J lost 4 bases; unmatched junction nucleotides: 11. DNA for the CDR3: TGTGCCAGCAGCTTAGCCTTTGGTCAGGGGGCGGTGTACGAGCAGTACTTC. It codes for CASSLAFGQGAVYEQYF.

V gene TRBV4-1 combines with J gene TRBJ1-5; TRBD1 is a possible D gene (6 bases). CDR1 is MGHRA, CDR2 YSYEKL, per germline. With 4 bases removed from V and 5 bases from J, the gap between germline ends came to 18 bases. This CDR3 has 16 residues. This chain's CDR3 is CASSLEIRQDYQPQHF. The CDR3 DNA reads TGCGCCAGCAGCCTAGAGATACGACAGGACTATCAGCCCCAGCATTTT.

The rearrangement joins TRBV9 to TRBJ2-5, with 9 bases matching TRBD2. This CDR3 comprises 14 residues. After removal of 4 bases from V and 7 bases from J, the junction contained 8 bases not matched to a gene. CDR1 and CDR2 (germline): SGDLS, YYNGEE. The DNA of the CDR3 is TGTGCCAGCAGCCCCAGAGGTAGCGGGGGGACCCAGTACTTC. Its protein product is CASSPRGSGGTQYF.

The chain couples TRBV19 to TRBJ2-1; D is perhaps TRBD1 (5 bases). CDR3 length: 14 residues. Germline-derived CDR1 and CDR2 are LNHDA and SQIVND (reference sequence). V lost 5 bases and J 8 bases, leaving 16 bases between the germline ends. CDR3 in amino acids: CASSPPAGRDEQFF. In nucleotides, the CDR3 is TGTGCCAGTAGTCCCCCGGCAGGGCGAGATGAGCAGTTCTTC.

The rearrangement uses TRBV2 and TRBJ2-5; tentatively, D is TRBD2 (6 bases). The CDR3 loop spans 16 amino acids. Germline V gene data show CDR1 as SNHLY and CDR2 as FYNNEI. Trimming stripped 2 bases from V and 5 bases from J, with 18 bases between. The CDR3 DNA reads as TGTGCCAGCAGTGAAAAAAAGCGGAACGGGGGTGAGACCCAGTACTTC. Its translation is CASSEKKRNGGETQYF.

V usage is TRBV28 and J usage is TRBJ2-3; 16 bases are shared with TRBD2. This CDR3 comprises 20 residues. In germline, CDR1 is MDHEN, CDR2 SYDVKM. V gave up 3 bases and J gave up 3 bases; unmatched junction bases: 12. CDR3 region: CASSLWAGTSGRAATDTQYF. DNA for the CDR3: TGTGCCAGCAGTTTGTGGGCCGGGACTAGCGGGAGGGCCGCGACAGATACGCAGTATTTT.

This chain uses TRBV15 with TRBJ2-5; D may be TRBD2 (6 bases). V dropped 5 bases and J dropped 5 bases, with 21 bases sitting between them. The CDR3 spans 16 residues. In germline, CDR1 is LNHNV, CDR2 YYDKDF (reference sequence). CDR3 coding DNA: TGTGCCACCAGCTATGCTCCCCCGGGGAGGACGGAGACCCAGTACTTC. It translates to CATSYAPPGRTETQYF.

The rearrangement joins TRBV7-3 to TRBJ2-1; D is unclear. From germline, CDR1 is SGHTA and CDR2 FQGTGA. The CDR3 is 16 amino acids. Trimming shortened V by 0 bases and J by 0 bases, and 9 bases separated the two germline ends. The CDR3 region has the DNA TGTGCCAGCAGCTTAACGGTGGCCTTCTCCTACAATGAGCAGTTCTTC. The encoded protein is CASSLTVAFSYNEQFF.

The rearrangement joins TRBV19 to TRBJ2-5; 7 positions agree with TRBD2. Germline CDR1 reads LNHDA; CDR2 reads SQIVND (reference sequence). V shed 6 bases, J shed 4 bases, and the junction held 8 bases outside the gene matches. This CDR3 has 14 residues. The chain's CDR3 is CASRLTGGGETQYF. The CDR3 DNA is TGTGCCAGTAGGCTAACGGGGGGAGGAGAGACCCAGTACTTC.

This clone was counted once. This chain links TRBV9 with TRBJ1-3; a possible D gene is TRBD1 (5 bases). With 0 bases removed from V and 2 bases from J, the gap between germline ends came to 6 bases. The CDR3 consists of 14 residues. Germline CDR1 is SGDLS and CDR2 is YYNGEE. CDR3: CASSVEGTGNTIYF. CDR3 nucleotides: TGTGCCAGCAGCGTAGAGGGGACTGGAAACACCATATATTTT.

The V and J genes are TRBV5-4 and TRBJ1-1; D is unclear. This CDR3 region has 13 residues. CDR1 and CDR2 (germline): SGHNT, YYREEE (reference sequence). The V end lost 4 bases, the J end lost 5 bases, and 12 bases lay between the germline ends. CDR3 DNA: TGTGCCAGCAGCCCTAGTGGTCTGACTGAAGCTTTCTTT. Protein product: CASSPSGLTEAFF.

V is TRBV19 and J is TRBJ1-5; no clear D gene. Germline V CDR1 and CDR2: LNHDA, SQIVND (reference sequence). Trimming cost V 6 bases and J 3 bases, with 12 bases left between them. The CDR3 runs 14 residues. The CDR3 sequence is CASRTHGDNQPQHF. The CDR3 DNA follows: TGTGCCAGTAGAACTCATGGAGACAATCAGCCCCAGCATTTT.

V and J are TRBV6-1 and TRBJ1-1, with TRBD1 identical over 9 bases. The CDR3 is 17 residues long. The trim removed 2 bases at V and 3 bases at J, leaving 10 bases unmatched. The germline gives CDR1 MNHNS, CDR2 SASEGT. The CDR3: CASSEILRRDRDTEAFF. CDR3 nucleotides: TGTGCCAGCAGTGAAATTTTGAGGAGGGACAGGGACACTGAAGCTTTCTTT.

The V call is TRBV14, the J call TRBJ2-1; TRBD2 matches 9 bases. With V trimmed by 4 bases and J by 6 bases, 10 bases remained unmatched. CDR3 size: 16 residues. Germline V lookup: CDR1 SGHDN, CDR2 FVKESK. The CDR3 here is CASSPMGREGANEQFF. Here the CDR3 DNA reads TGTGCCAGCAGCCCTATGGGGCGGGAGGGAGCCAATGAGCAGTTCTTC.

The chain has TRBV30 and TRBJ1-5; D may be TRBD1 (6 bases). Germline V CDR1 and CDR2: GTSNPN, SVGIG (reference sequence). The germline V and J ends were trimmed by 3 bases and 6 bases, with 15 bases remaining between them. The CDR3 sequence is 14 residues long. The CDR3 region is CAWSVLGGGQPQHF. The DNA for the CDR3 is TGTGCCTGGAGCGTCCTGGGAGGGGGTCAGCCCCAGCATTTT. The entire variable domain, with the rest obtained from reference TRBV30 and TRBJ1-5, is as follows: SQTIHQWPATLVQPVGSPLSLECTVEGTSNPNLYWYRQAAGRGLQLLFYSVGIGQISSEVPQNLSASRPQDRQFILSSKKLLLSDSGFYLCAWSVLGGGQPQHFGDGTRLSIL.

The gene calls are TRBV27 and TRBJ2-7; 8 nucleotides match TRBD2. CDR1 MNHEY and CDR2 SMNVEV come from the germline V gene (reference sequence). The CDR3 runs 16 residues. With V trimmed by 0 bases and J by 4 bases, 8 bases remained unmatched. CDR3: CASSLSKRELSYEQYF. Written as DNA, the CDR3 is TGTGCCAGCAGTTTATCGAAGCGGGAGCTCTCTTACGAGCAGTACTTC.

This clone was found once. The V gene is TRBV29-1, the J gene TRBJ2-3; 12 bases are shared with TRBD1. The J segment lost 1 base and the V segment lost 0 bases, leaving 14 bases of the junction unmatched. CDR1 and CDR2 (germline): SQVTM, ANQGSEA. This CDR3 contains 20 residues. CDR3 amino acids: CSVEDPPPGTGGTRTDTQYF. The DNA of the CDR3 is TGCAGCGTTGAAGACCCTCCCCCCGGGACAGGGGGCACCCGCACAGATACGCAGTATTTT.

V gene TRBV28 combines with J gene TRBJ2-5, with D perhaps TRBD2 (5 bases). Deletions cut 5 bases from V and 0 bases from J, with 16 bases between. This CDR3 has 16 amino acids. In germline, CDR1 is MDHEN, CDR2 SYDVKM. The CDR3: CASSLPRVDYQETQYF. The CDR3, as DNA: TGTGCCAGCAGTCTCCCGCGTGTGGACTACCAAGAGACCCAGTACTTC.

J is TRBJ2-2 and V is TRBV5-1; D is ambiguous. Deletions cut 1 base from V and 1 base from J, with 11 bases between. Germline CDR1 reads SGHRS; CDR2 reads YFSETQ. This CDR3 is built from 16 residues. This chain's CDR3 is CASSLRGAGNTGELFF. The CDR3 nucleotides read TGCGCCAGCAGCTTGAGAGGTGCCGGGAACACCGGGGAGCTGTTTTTT.

The chain is built from TRBV27 and TRBJ2-7; 9 bases agree with TRBD1. With 5 bases clipped from V and 3 bases from J, the junction kept 2 bases outside the gene matches. The CDR3 runs to 13 residues. From germline, CDR1 is MNHEY and CDR2 SMNVEV (reference sequence). CDR3 sequence: CASSEGQGYEQYF. For the CDR3, the DNA is TGTGCCAGCAGTGAGGGACAGGGCTACGAGCAGTACTTC.

V gene TRBV4-2 combines with J gene TRBJ2-3, with TRBD2 identical over 10 bases. The trim removed 0 bases at V and 4 bases at J, leaving 10 bases unmatched. The CDR3 spans 18 residues. CDR1 is LGHNA, CDR2 YNFKEQ, per germline. The CDR3 loop is CASSQDFTSGNSADTQYF. As DNA, the CDR3 is TGTGCCAGCAGCCAAGATTTCACTAGCGGGAATTCGGCAGATACGCAGTATTTT.

The chain has TRBV29-1 and TRBJ1-3, with 9 bases fitting TRBD1. The V gene's germline CDR1 is SQVTM and CDR2 ANQGSEA. V trimming: 7 bases; J trimming: 3 bases; junction bases outside the gene matches: 10. The CDR3 runs 15 residues. The CDR3, as DNA: TGCAGCGCCATCGACAGGGGGATGAATGGAAACACCATATATTTT. This codes for CSAIDRGMNGNTIYF.